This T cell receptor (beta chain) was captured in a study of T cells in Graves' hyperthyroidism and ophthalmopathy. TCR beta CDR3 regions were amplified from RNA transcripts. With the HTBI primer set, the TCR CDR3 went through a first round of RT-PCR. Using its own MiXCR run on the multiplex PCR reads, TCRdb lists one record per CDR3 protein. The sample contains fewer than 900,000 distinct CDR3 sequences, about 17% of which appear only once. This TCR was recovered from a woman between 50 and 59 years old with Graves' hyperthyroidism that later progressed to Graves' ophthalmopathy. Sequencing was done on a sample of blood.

The CDR3 loop is CSALKAGDTGELFF. The CDR3, as DNA: TGCAGTGCTCTGAAGGCAGGGGACACCGGGGAGCTGTTTTTT. The chain is built from TRBV20-1 and TRBJ2-2; a possible D gene is TRBD1 (6 bases). V dropped 5 bases and J dropped 3 bases, with 13 bases sitting between them. The germline V gene encodes CDR1 DFQATT and CDR2 SNEGSKA (reference sequence). The CDR3 consists of 14 residues.